This record covers a single T cell receptor beta chain. An amount of RNA that ranged from about 0.45 to 1 ug was reverse transcribed with random hexamers. The CDR3 of TCR beta was amplified by immunoSEQ multiplex PCR across 54 Vbeta and 13 Jbeta. TCRdb independently ran MiXCR on the immunoSEQ multiplex PCR reads; one entry per CDR3 protein. Here the sample spans 120,000 to 150,000 distinct CDR3 sequences, around 95% being singletons. The sample is drawn from a study of CD8 T cells in Susac syndrome. This CDR3 has 14 residues. Trimming left V 9 bases short and J 6 bases short, with 18 bases between. Germline CDR1 reads MGHDK; CDR2 reads SYGVNS.

This sequence was found in a human donor with multiple sclerosis. The sequencing input was CD4+ T cells from PBMCs. The chain joins TRBV25-1 to TRBJ2-1, with D possibly TRBD2 on 5 matching bases. CDR3 nucleotide sequence: TGTGCCAGTCAGTGGACCGGGGAGCGCAATGAGCAGTTCTTC. It translates to CASQWTGERNEQFF.